This T cell receptor beta chain was identified in a study of T cell repertoires in cytomegalovirus infection. The wider study: Indicated by public TCR beta signatures were CMV infection and matching HLA type.

General study points: In two of eight donors, the top clonotype was HLA-C-restricted CMV-specific.

A remark on this clonotype: What it binds is unknown.

Between the trimmed V and J ends, which lost 7 bases and 12 bases, there was a span of 19 bases. This CDR3 spans 13 amino acids. Germline CDR1 is LGHDT and CDR2 is YNNKEL (reference sequence). TCRdb re-called the reads with MiXCR, one entry per CDR3 protein. The table records just under 300,000 distinct CDR3 sequences, roughly 9.3% of them present only once. The sample consisted of PBMCs. This receptor was obtained from a human donor in good health (CMV status not recorded). Some clones in this sample may be carry-over from other donors' samples. The chain combines TRBV3-1 with TRBJ2-1; D may be TRBD2 (6 bases). In nucleotides, the CDR3 is TGTGCCAGCAAAAGGACTACCTCGGATGGGCAGTTCTTC. Translation gives CASKRTTSDGQFF.